One sample yielded the 30 T cell receptor beta chains listed below, sequenced in a study of cytomegalovirus exposure and HLA in healthy donors. Amplification used 60 Vbeta primers and 13 Jbeta primers. This table comes from immunoSEQ multiplex PCR, and its TCRdb copy is limited to in-frame clones, with some not included. This sample has some 130,000 clones; around 80% occur once, and the top ten carry 2% to 2.5%. Sequenced: PBMCs. These receptors were taken from a man under 40 in good health and CMV-seronegative.

A few counts support this clone. The rearrangement uses TRBV6-5 and TRBJ2-7, with 9 bases that match TRBD1. CDR1 and CDR2 (germline): MNHEY, SVGAGI. CDR3 length: 12 residues. V lost 6 bases to trimming and J lost 6 bases; unmatched junction nucleotides: 3. The CDR3 DNA is TGTGCCAGCAGGACAGGGGGAGTCGAGCAGTACTTC. This gives the protein CASRTGGVEQYF.

The chain employs TRBV6-5 and TRBJ2-3; no clear D gene. The CDR3 has 13 residues. Per the germline V gene, CDR1 is MNHEY and CDR2 is SVGAGI. The ends were cut back, 6 bases at V and 1 base at J, with 8 bases in the middle. The CDR3 loop reads CASRTHRTDTQYF. As DNA, the CDR3 is TGTGCCAGCAGAACACATCGCACAGATACGCAGTATTTT.

CDR3 DNA: TGTGCCAGCAGCCTACCTCAGCGGAACACTGAAGCTTTCTTT. Its translation: CASSLPQRNTEAFF. This chain links TRBV13 with TRBJ1-1; no clear D. Germline V gene data show CDR1 as PRHDT and CDR2 as FYEKMQ (reference sequence). The CDR3 totals 14 residues. V dropped 5 bases and J dropped 1 base, with 11 bases sitting between them. Based on the CDR3 plus reference TRBV13 and TRBJ1-1, the full variable domain is AAGVIQSPRHLIKEKRETATLKCYPIPRHDTVYWYQQGPGQDPQFLISFYEKMQSDKGSIPDRFSAQQFSDYHSELNMSSLELGDSALYFCASSLPQRNTEAFFGQGTRLTVV.

The chain has TRBV7-2 and TRBJ2-2; no reliable D call. Germline CDR1 is SGHTA and CDR2 is FQGNSA. The CDR3 has 14 residues. V was cut by 2 bases and J by 5 bases, with 9 bases left in between. DNA for the CDR3: TGTGCCAGCAGCTTAAACATTAAGACCGGGGAGCTGTTTTTT. As protein: CASSLNIKTGELFF.

CDR3 loop: CASRGAGNTIYF. CDR3 nucleotide sequence: TGTGCCAGCAGGGGAGCTGGAAACACCATATATTTT. The chain couples TRBV7-6 to TRBJ1-3, with no clear D. CDR3 length equals 12 residues. Germline V gives CDR1 SGHVS, CDR2 FNYEAQ. Between the trimmed V and J ends, which lost 6 bases and 2 bases, there was a span of 5 bases.

The chain carries TRBV7-9 and TRBJ2-3; 10 bases match TRBD1. The CDR3 has 16 residues. The ends lost 3 bases at V and 1 base at J; junction bases unmatched: 4. Germline values: CDR1 SEHNR, CDR2 FQNEAQ (reference sequence). Written as DNA, the CDR3 is TGTGCCAGCAGCTTCTCGACAGGGGGCGGCACAGATACGCAGTATTTT. It codes for CASSFSTGGGTDTQYF.

The chain is built from TRBV4-1 and TRBJ2-7; 14 bases are shared with TRBD2. V trimming: 2 bases; J trimming: 0 bases; junction bases outside the gene matches: 9. Germline-derived CDR1 and CDR2 are MGHRA and YSYEKL. The CDR3 is 19 residues long. CDR3 nucleotide sequence: TGCGCCAGCAGCCAACCCCCCGGGACTAGCGGGAGTTTCTCCTACGAGCAGTACTTC. As protein: CASSQPPGTSGSFSYEQYF.

This chain uses TRBV6-5 with TRBJ2-3, with D possibly TRBD2 on 5 matching bases. CDR1 is MNHEY, CDR2 SVGAGI, per germline. This CDR3 is built from 14 residues. V was shortened by 6 bases and J by 1 base, with 11 bases between the two germline ends. In DNA form, the CDR3 reads TGTGCCAGCAGGCCTAGCTGGGGCACAGATACGCAGTATTTT. Translated: CASRPSWGTDTQYF.

The J gene is TRBJ1-1, the V gene TRBV5-1; D gene uncertain. This CDR3 contains 11 residues. CDR1 and CDR2 (germline): SGHRS, YFSETQ. V lost 4 bases to trimming and J lost 2 bases, with 3 bases between them. The CDR3 loop reads CASSQNTEAFF. CDR3 coding DNA: TGCGCCAGCAGCCAAAACACTGAAGCTTTCTTT. The full variable domain, its missing parts supplied by reference TRBV5-1 and TRBJ1-1, is KAGVTQTPRYLIKTRGQQVTLSCSPISGHRSVSWYQQTPGQGLQFLFEYFSETQRNKGNFPGRFSGRQFSNSRSEMNVSTLELGDSALYLCASSQNTEAFFGQGTRLTVV.

There are a few counts of this clone. The chain has TRBV5-4 and TRBJ2-1; 12 positions match TRBD1. Trimming took 3 bases from V and 16 from J; bases not matched to a gene: 5. The CDR3 extends over 12 amino acids. Germline CDR1 and CDR2: SGHNT and YYREEE (reference sequence). DNA of the CDR3: TGTGCCAGCAGCTATGGGACAGGGGGCAATTTCTTC. This gives the protein CASSYGTGGNFF.

The CDR3 sequence is CASSLALSGAMETQYF. DNA of the CDR3: TGTGCCAGCAGCTTAGCCCTTAGCGGGGCTATGGAGACCCAGTACTTC. The genes are TRBV7-2 and TRBJ2-5, with 8 bases identical to TRBD2. Germline CDR1 SGHTA, CDR2 FQGNSA. CDR3 length: 16 residues. V dropped 0 bases and J dropped 5; count of bases not matched to a gene: 8.

The rearrangement joins TRBV2 to TRBJ2-7; 11 nucleotides agree with TRBD1. The CDR3 is 13 residues long. Per germline, CDR1 SNHLY and CDR2 FYNNEI. V was clipped by 5 bases and J by 5 bases; unmatched bases: 2. CDR3 loop: CASSWTGGHEQYF. CDR3 sequence (DNA): TGTGCCAGCAGTTGGACAGGGGGCCACGAGCAGTACTTC. Using reference TRBV2 and TRBJ2-7 for the parts outside the CDR3, the full variable domain is EPEVTQTPSHQVTQMGQEVILRCVPISNHLYFYWYRQILGQKVEFLVSFYNNEISEKSEIFDDQFSVERPDGSNFTLKIRSTKLEDSAMYFCASSWTGGHEQYFGPGTRLTVT.

V is TRBV29-1 and J is TRBJ1-1; D remains unclear. The CDR3 spans 14 residues. Germline lookup yields CDR1 SQVTM and CDR2 ANQGSEA. With 0 bases removed from V and 6 bases from J, the gap between germline ends came to 14 bases. CDR3 DNA: TGCAGCGTTGAAGAGGTTGTATCCAGGTCTGAAGCTTTCTTT. It specifies CSVEEVVSRSEAFF.

This chain links TRBV28 with TRBJ2-3, with 7 bases matching TRBD1. With 4 bases clipped from V and 1 base from J, the junction kept 2 bases outside the gene matches. The CDR3 consists of 14 residues. Per germline, CDR1 MDHEN and CDR2 SYDVKM. DNA of the CDR3: TGTGCCAGCAGTTCCACAGGGGGCACAGATACGCAGTATTTT. It is translated as CASSSTGGTDTQYF.

Only a few counts were recorded for this clone. The chain links TRBV5-1 to TRBJ2-7; a possible D gene is TRBD1 (6 bases). The CDR3 runs 13 residues. V shed 4 bases and J shed 1 base, with 9 bases lying between them. Germline CDR1 reads SGHRS; CDR2 reads YFSETQ. CDR3 sequence: CASSETGSYEQYF. CDR3 coding DNA: TGCGCCAGCAGCGAGACAGGATCCTACGAGCAGTACTTC.

CDR3 in DNA: TGTGCCAGCAGTTCTTCAGGGTCCGGAAACACCATATATTTT. It encodes CASSSSGSGNTIYF. The chain uses TRBV6-5 and TRBJ1-3, with D tentatively TRBD1 (5 bases). Trimming pared 4 bases from V and 4 bases from J, leaving 11 bases between. This CDR3 is 14 amino acids long. From germline, CDR1 is MNHEY and CDR2 SVGAGI.

Notes on this clone: Additional DNA sequences in this sample encode the identical CDR3. The chain has TRBV7-8 and TRBJ1-1, with TRBD1 matching 9 bases. The CDR3 extends over 14 amino acids. Unmatched junction bases numbered 2, after V lost 6 bases and J lost 0 bases. Germline CDR1 and CDR2: SGHVS and FQNEAQ. This CDR3 is CASRGTGMNTEAFF. The CDR3 DNA is TGTGCCAGCAGGGGGACAGGGATGAACACTGAAGCTTTCTTT. The variable domain in full, completed from reference TRBV7-8 and TRBJ1-1, reads GAGVSQSPRYKVAKRGQDVALRCDPISGHVSLFWYQQALGQGPEFLTYFQNEAQLDKSGLPSDRFFAERPEGSVSTLKIQRTQQEDSAVYLCASRGTGMNTEAFFGQGTRLTVV.

CDR3: CASSQDRGDTQYF. CDR3 DNA sequence: TGCGCCAGCAGCCAAGACCGAGGAGATACGCAGTATTTT. The genes are TRBV4-3 and TRBJ2-3; D uncertain. The germline CDR1 and CDR2 sequences are LGHNA and YSLEER. The CDR3 runs 13 residues. Trimming cost V 0 bases and J 5 bases, with 6 bases left between them.

A few counts support this clone. The chain has TRBV5-1 and TRBJ2-2, with 8 nucleotides matching TRBD1. This CDR3 spans 15 amino acids. The J segment lost 4 bases and the V segment lost 4 bases, leaving 6 bases of the junction unmatched. Looked up from germline, CDR1 is SGHRS and CDR2 is YFSETQ. The CDR3 sequence is CASSIGQGATGELFF. The CDR3 DNA follows: TGCGCCAGCAGCATTGGACAGGGAGCCACCGGGGAGCTGTTTTTT.

J is TRBJ1-1 and V is TRBV28, with D possibly TRBD1 on 6 matching bases. Looked up from germline, CDR1 is MDHEN and CDR2 is SYDVKM. Trimming left V 4 bases short and J 5 bases short, with 17 bases between. This CDR3 has 15 residues. CDR3 protein: CASSYRLGGRTEAFF. Here the CDR3 DNA reads TGTGCCAGCAGTTATCGCTTGGGGGGGCGGACTGAAGCTTTCTTT.

The chain has TRBV15 and TRBJ2-3, with D perhaps matching TRBD1 (6 bases). The CDR3 totals 13 residues. Per the germline V gene, CDR1 is LNHNV and CDR2 is YYDKDF (reference sequence). The V end lost 3 bases, the J end lost 8 bases, and 12 bases lay between the germline ends. CDR3 sequence: CATSRDRQATQYF. The CDR3 DNA reads TGTGCCACCAGCAGGGATAGACAGGCTACGCAGTATTTT.

The chain has TRBV5-1 and TRBJ2-2; perhaps TRBD2 as D (6 bases). The CDR3 totals 14 residues. V was clipped by 5 bases and J by 6 bases, with 14 bases between them. Germline-derived CDR1 and CDR2 are SGHRS and YFSETQ. CDR3 nucleotide sequence: TGCGCCAGCAGGGATAGCGGTCAGCCCGGGGAGCTGTTTTTT. Its protein is CASRDSGQPGELFF.

This chain links TRBV7-9 with TRBJ2-2; no clear D gene. The CDR3 covers 17 residues. V was trimmed by 1 base and J by 6 bases, leaving 18 bases between them. Germline CDR1 and CDR2: SEHNR and FQNEAQ (reference sequence). CDR3 residues: CASSLGGSAVGAGELFF. CDR3 DNA: TGTGCCAGCAGCTTAGGAGGTTCCGCCGTGGGTGCCGGGGAGCTGTTTTTT.

The chain links TRBV7-2 to TRBJ2-1; 7 bases are shared with TRBD2. CDR1 and CDR2 from the germline V gene are SGHTA and FQGNSA. The junction had 5 bases not matched to a gene; V was cut back by 6 bases and J by 6 bases. The CDR3 is made up of 13 amino acids. The CDR3 loop is CASSSGLVNEQFF. The CDR3 bases are TGTGCCAGCAGTTCCGGACTAGTCAATGAGCAGTTCTTC.

V and J are TRBV9 and TRBJ2-7; a possible D gene is TRBD2 (5 bases). The germline V gene encodes CDR1 SGDLS and CDR2 YYNGEE. Trimming pared 0 bases from V and 1 base from J, leaving 11 bases between. CDR3 size: 15 residues. The CDR3 coding sequence is TGTGCCAGCAGCGTAGAACCGGGAAAATCCTACGAGCAGTACTTC. Protein sequence: CASSVEPGKSYEQYF. The variable domain in full, with the rest retrieved from reference TRBV9 and TRBJ2-7, is DSGVTQTPKHLITATGQRVTLRCSPRSGDLSVYWYQQSLDQGLQFLIQYYNGEERAKGNILERFSAQQFPDLHSELNLSSLELGDSALYFCASSVEPGKSYEQYFGPGTRLTVT.

The chain uses TRBV27 and TRBJ1-2; no clear D gene. The germline gives CDR1 MNHEY, CDR2 SMNVEV (reference sequence). V lost 4 bases and J lost 7, with 16 bases in between. The CDR3 covers 14 residues. DNA for the CDR3: TGTGCCAGCAGTTCCTTCGGCCGAGGGCTTGGCTACACCTTC. This gives the protein CASSSFGRGLGYTF.

This clone was found once. The J gene is TRBJ2-6, the V gene TRBV19; D perhaps matches TRBD2 (6 bases). This CDR3 is built from 15 residues. Trimming shortened V by 7 bases and J by 4 bases, and 14 bases separated the two germline ends. Germline V gene lookup returns CDR1 LNHDA and CDR2 SQIVND (reference sequence). CDR3 sequence: CASMSGVAGANVLTF. The CDR3 DNA reads as TGTGCCAGTATGTCGGGGGTTGCCGGGGCCAACGTCCTGACTTTC.

The V call is TRBV7-9, the J call TRBJ2-1; 7 bases line up with TRBD1. Trimming cost V 4 bases and J 10 bases; bases outside gene matches: 13. The CDR3 consists of 15 residues. The V gene's germline CDR1 is SEHNR and CDR2 FQNEAQ (reference sequence). CDR3 sequence: CASSYAGTAFLEQFF. The CDR3 DNA reads TGTGCCAGCAGCTATGCCGGGACAGCCTTTCTGGAGCAGTTCTTC.

The rearrangement links TRBV27 to TRBJ1-4, with 7 bases matching TRBD1. After removal of 6 bases from V and 7 bases from J, the junction contained 8 bases not matched to a gene. The CDR3 extends over 14 amino acids. The V gene's germline CDR1 is MNHEY and CDR2 SMNVEV (reference sequence). The CDR3 coding sequence is TGTGCCAGCAGCGTGGGACAGCTCAGTGAAAAACTGTTTTTT. Translation gives CASSVGQLSEKLFF.

The V and J genes are TRBV13 and TRBJ1-3; 7 positions match TRBD1. Looked up from germline, CDR1 is PRHDT and CDR2 is FYEKMQ (reference sequence). The CDR3 covers 17 residues. Losses at the gene ends were 5 bases for V and 0 bases for J; bases not matched to a gene: 10. The CDR3: CASSPQGGQFSGNTIYF. The CDR3 coding sequence is TGTGCCAGCAGCCCCCAGGGGGGACAGTTCTCTGGAAACACCATATATTTT.